Given below is one TCR beta chain in context. Its target is not known. Per germline, CDR1 DFQATT and CDR2 SNEGSKA (reference sequence). Trimming took 4 bases from V and 4 from J, leaving 7 bases between them. The CDR3 sequence is 11 residues long. 60 Vbeta and 13 Jbeta primers were used in PCR. Repertoires were generated with immunoSEQ multiplex PCR, while TCRdb's copy carries only in-frame clones and drops some. Of 95,000 to 110,000 clones in the sample, approximately 79% were seen once. This record belongs to a study of cytomegalovirus exposure and HLA in healthy donors. The study's findings and limits: There were 150 to 200 TCR beta chains listed as cytomegalovirus-associated.

Sequencing was done on a sample of PBMCs. The clonotype comes from a middle-aged woman in good health and CMV-seropositive. The chain carries TRBV20-1 and TRBJ1-2; D is ambiguous. For the CDR3, the DNA is TGCAGTGCTACAGACCTCTATGGCTACACCTTC. It specifies CSATDLYGYTF.